A single sample gave rise to the 4 T cell receptor beta chains below, sequenced in a study of blood T cell repertoires in COVID-19. This table comes from immunoSEQ multiplex PCR, and its TCRdb copy is limited to in-frame clones, with some not included. The data show 300,000 or so clones, roughly 86% seen once. Sequenced material: peripheral blood. These receptors were obtained from a woman aged 50 to 65 with acute or convalescent COVID-19.

This clone has only one observation. The chain joins TRBV30 to TRBJ1-4, with TRBD1 identical over 11 bases. The V gene's germline CDR1 is GTSNPN and CDR2 SVGIG (reference sequence). The V segment lost 3 bases and the J segment 1 base; nucleotides outside the gene matches: 7. This CDR3 spans 17 amino acids. CDR3 sequence reads: CAWRGQGASVTNEKLFF. CDR3 coding DNA: TGTGCCTGGAGAGGACAGGGGGCGAGTGTAACTAATGAAAAACTGTTTTTT.

This clone is a singleton in its sample. The chain has TRBV6-4 and TRBJ2-1; possible D gene TRBD2, 6 bases. The CDR3 is made up of 12 amino acids. V lost 8 bases and J 9 bases, leaving 14 bases between the germline ends. Germline CDR1 reads MRHNA; CDR2 reads SNTAGT. As DNA, the CDR3 is TGTGCCAGCTCGACTAGTGGCAGTGAGCAGTTCTTC. Its protein product is CASSTSGSEQFF.

This clone was observed once. This chain joins TRBV6-1 and TRBJ2-7; TRBD2 matches 13 bases. Per germline, CDR1 MNHNS and CDR2 SASEGT. The CDR3 totals 16 residues. Trimming removed 3 bases from V and 3 bases from J; junction bases left unmatched: 5. CDR3: CASSDIGLAGDYEQYF. The CDR3 coding sequence is TGTGCCAGCAGTGATATTGGACTAGCGGGGGACTACGAGCAGTACTTC.

V usage is TRBV6-5 and J usage is TRBJ1-5; TRBD1 agrees at 12 bases. CDR3 size: 15 residues. The V gene's germline CDR1 is MNHEY and CDR2 SVGAGI. The V and J ends lost 8 bases and 1 base, in that order; junction bases with no gene match: 3. DNA of the CDR3: TGTGCCAGCGGGACAGGGGGCTTAAGCAATCAGCCCCAGCATTTT. This encodes CASGTGGLSNQPQHF.